What follows are 11 T cell receptor beta chains derived from one specimen sequenced in a study of T cells in Graves' hyperthyroidism and ophthalmopathy. Researchers amplified the TCR beta CDR3 regions from RNA transcripts. Initially, a first-round RT-PCR of the TCR CDR3 employed the HTBI primer set. TCRdb called the multiplex PCR reads again in MiXCR, with one record for every CDR3 protein. In the table there are hundreds of thousands of distinct CDR3 sequences, more than 15% of which are singletons. What was sequenced was blood. These receptors originate from a woman between 18 and 29 years old with Graves' hyperthyroidism.

This clonotype was seen repeatedly, ten times or more. This chain connects TRBV30 to TRBJ1-4; tentatively, D is TRBD1 (6 bases). Trimming removed 0 bases from V and 6 bases from J, with 11 bases in between. This CDR3 has 14 amino acids. From germline, CDR1 is GTSNPN and CDR2 SVGIG (reference sequence). This CDR3 is CAWSVGGGHEKLFF. The CDR3 nucleotides read TGTGCCTGGAGTGTAGGGGGAGGGCATGAAAAACTGTTTTTT.

V and J are TRBV11-2 and TRBJ2-4; unclear D gene. The CDR3 totals 14 residues. The V end lost 5 bases, the J end lost 3 bases, and 11 bases lay between the germline ends. Germline V lookup: CDR1 SGHAT, CDR2 FQNNGV. CDR3 coding DNA: TGTGCCAGCAGCCAAGATCTGGGCAAAAACATTCAGTACTTC. This sequence encodes CASSQDLGKNIQYF.

A few counts support this clonotype. The chain is built from TRBV19 and TRBJ2-2; TRBD1 matches 9 bases. The CDR3 has 18 residues. Germline CDR1 and CDR2: LNHDA and SQIVND (reference sequence). Germline trimming cut 2 bases from V and 4 bases from J; bases unmatched to any gene: 11. CDR3 sequence (DNA): TGTGCCAGTAGTATAAATCAGGACAGGGGTTGGTCCACCGGGGAGCTGTTTTTT. Residues: CASSINQDRGWSTGELFF.

On this clonotype: The junction departs from the called germline gene at one end, perhaps through a read error. The gene calls are TRBV7-9 and TRBJ1-1, with unresolved D. The V gene's germline CDR1 is SEHNR and CDR2 FQNEAQ (reference sequence). The CDR3 loop spans 11 amino acids. DNA for the CDR3: TGTGCCAGCGGTGTCGGCACTGAAGCTTCCTTT. Translation gives CASGVGTEASF.

This chain joins TRBV4-1 and TRBJ1-4; D remains unclear. V lost 4 bases and J 3 bases, leaving 9 bases between the germline ends. The CDR3 length is 14 residues. Per germline, CDR1 MGHRA and CDR2 YSYEKL. CDR3 DNA sequence: TGCGCCAGCAGCCTGGGGATCGCTAATGAAAAACTGTTTTTT. Protein sequence: CASSLGIANEKLFF.

The genes are TRBV12-3 or TRBV12-4 and TRBJ1-3, with a weak D call TRBD1 (5 bases). The CDR3 is 14 residues long. Between the trimmed V and J ends, which lost 7 bases and 4 bases, there was a span of 14 bases. The CDR3, as DNA: TGTGCCAGCACCAGAGCGGGGGTCGGAAACACCATATATTTT. Amino acid sequence: CASTRAGVGNTIYF.

J is TRBJ2-3 and V is TRBV7-8; D is unclear. Looked up from germline, CDR1 is SGHVS and CDR2 is FQNEAQ. The CDR3 length is 14 residues. Trimming left V 7 bases short and J 1 base short, with 12 bases between. The CDR3 sequence is CASISAVGTDTQYF. CDR3 bases: TGTGCCAGCATTTCGGCGGTTGGCACAGATACGCAGTATTTT.

This clonotype was seen at least ten times. The rearrangement links TRBV24-1 to TRBJ1-1; D is unresolved. The CDR3 has 15 residues. V gave up 4 bases and J gave up 1 base, with 12 bases separating them. CDR1 and CDR2 from the germline V gene are KGHDR and SFDVKD. The CDR3 sequence is CATSDSRQGNTEAFF. The CDR3 region has the DNA TGTGCCACCAGTGACTCGAGACAAGGGAACACTGAAGCTTTCTTT.

This clonotype was detected ten times or more. The chain is built from TRBV19 and TRBJ2-7; 8 nucleotides match TRBD1. J was trimmed by 4 bases and V by 4 bases; bases with no gene match: 24. Germline-derived CDR1 and CDR2 are LNHDA and SQIVND (reference sequence). This CDR3 is 20 amino acids long. The CDR3 region has the DNA TGTGCCAGTAGTAGTCACCATGAGACAGGGGCGTTAAGGGGGCGTTACGAGCAGTACTTC. Translation: CASSSHHETGALRGRYEQYF.

The V gene is TRBV20-1, the J gene TRBJ1-6, with 7 bases lining up with TRBD1. V shed 0 bases and J 7 bases; nucleotides not matched to a gene: 9. CDR3 length: 16 amino acids. Germline CDR1 and CDR2: DFQATT and SNEGSKA (reference sequence). The CDR3 sequence is CSARDYPGTANSPLHF. Written as DNA, the CDR3 is TGCAGTGCTAGAGACTATCCCGGGACAGCAAATTCACCCCTCCACTTT.

A remark on this clonotype: This may be a read error, as it is one base from a much larger clone. The J gene is TRBJ1-5, the V gene TRBV12-5, with D possibly matching TRBD1 (6 bases). The CDR3 runs 16 residues. CDR1 and CDR2 (germline): LGHNT, FRNRAP. CDR3 in DNA: TGTGCTAGTGGTTTGGGGGCGGACAGACCCAATCGGCCCCAGCATTTT. Encoded protein: CASGLGADRPNRPQHF.